This is a list of T cell receptor beta chains from one sample in a study of regulatory T cells in long-lasting Graves disease. MiXCR, applied by TCRdb to the multiplex PCR reads, yields one record per CDR3 protein. There are 400,000 to 500,000 distinct CDR3 sequences in the sample; 13% to 15% occur only once, and roughly 15% lies in the top ten. The same specimen was also included in a second study, on T cells in Graves' hyperthyroidism and ophthalmopathy.

Sequencing used peripheral blood mononuclear cells (PBMCs), obtained at new diagnosis, from a patient treated with antithyroid drugs. The receptors shown here come from a woman aged 45-60 years with Graves disease. CDR3s include the opening cysteine and the closing phenylalanine or tryptophan. The order of the fields is CDR3 protein, CDR3 DNA, D gene, J gene, V gene, clone size. The D gene is left open where the match is weak. Size tells how often a clone was seen (once, few, many) or the class of an expanded clone, and some rows leave it out.

CASSYSRGLAGGETQYF	TGTGCCAGCAGTTACTCGAGAGGACTAGCGGGAGGAGAGACCCAGTACTTC	TRBD2	TRBJ2-5	TRBV6-5	many
CASSQGGASVRVNNEQFF	TGCGCCAGCAGCCAAGGGGGGGCGTCTGTGAGGGTAAACAATGAGCAGTTCTTC	-	TRBJ2-1	TRBV4-1	-
CASSQPSTSGTLYEQYF	TGTGCCAGCAGCCAACCGTCGACTAGCGGGACTTTGTACGAGCAGTACTTC	TRBD2	TRBJ2-7	TRBV4-2	few
CASSPPRGRDSPLHF	TGTGCCAGCAGTCCGCCGCGGGGGAGGGATTCACCCCTCCACTTT	-	TRBJ1-6	TRBV28	few
CASSARIYTEAFF	TGTGCCAGTAGTGCTAGGATTTACACTGAAGCTTTCTTT	-	TRBJ1-1	TRBV19	-
CASSFGSREAFF	TGTGCCAGCAGCTTCGGTTCCCGGGAAGCTTTCTTT	-	TRBJ1-1	TRBV5-6	many
CASSRGAVQPQHF	TGTGCCAGCAGTCGGGGGGCGGTACAGCCCCAGCATTTT	-	TRBJ1-5	TRBV6-2/TRBV6-3	-
CASSPPLTGGVDEQYF	TGTGCCAGCTCACCACCCTTGACAGGGGGCGTTGACGAGCAGTACTTC	TRBD1	TRBJ2-7	TRBV18	few
CASSGGFGTNEKLFF	TGTGCCAGCAGTGGAGGGTTTGGGACTAATGAAAAACTGTTTTTT	-	TRBJ1-4	TRBV2	many
CASNLGQGSTEAFF	TGTGCCAGCAACCTAGGACAGGGGAGCACTGAAGCTTTCTTT	TRBD1	TRBJ1-1	TRBV3-1	many
CASSPYGPESSGANVLTF	TGTGCCAGCAGTCCATACGGTCCTGAATCCTCTGGGGCCAACGTCCTGACTTTC	-	TRBJ2-6	TRBV6-1	-
CATATSETYEQYF	TGTGCCACCGCCACTAGCGAAACCTACGAGCAGTACTTC	TRBD2	TRBJ2-7	TRBV24-1	many
CASSREYYTGELFF	TGTGCCAGCAGCCGCGAATACTACACCGGGGAGCTGTTTTTT	-	TRBJ2-2	TRBV7-2	-
CASSILLPARNEQFF	TGTGCCAGTAGTATTTTACTTCCAGCGCGCAATGAGCAGTTCTTC	-	TRBJ2-1	TRBV19	few
CTSSVSYEQYF	TGCACCAGCAGTGTGTCCTACGAGCAGTACTTC	-	TRBJ2-7	TRBV10-2	many
CASSQVTGIGYGYTF	TGCGCCAGCAGCCAAGTCACCGGGATTGGCTATGGCTACACCTTC	-	TRBJ1-2	TRBV4-1	-
CASSLAIGVTGELFF	TGTGCCAGCAGCTTAGCGATCGGAGTCACCGGGGAGCTGTTTTTT	-	TRBJ2-2	TRBV7-2	-
CASLAPETNEKLFF	TGTGCCAGTTTGGCCCCGGAAACTAATGAAAAACTGTTTTTT	-	TRBJ1-4	TRBV28	many
CATSSRFRGRNTIYF	TGTGCCACCAGCAGTCGATTTCGCGGGAGAAACACCATATATTTT	-	TRBJ1-3	TRBV15	-
CASSLTGPHEQFF	TGTGCCAGCAGCCTGACAGGGCCTCATGAGCAGTTCTTC	TRBD1	TRBJ2-1	TRBV5-6	many
CASSAGQGQETQYF	TGTGCCAGCAGCGCTGGACAGGGCCAAGAGACCCAGTACTTC	TRBD1	TRBJ2-5	TRBV9	few
CASRTKGGSVEKLFF	TGTGCCAGCAGAACCAAAGGGGGCTCGGTTGAAAAACTGTTTTTT	TRBD1	TRBJ1-4	TRBV28	many
CATERDSYNEQFF	TGTGCCACGGAGAGGGACTCCTACAATGAGCAGTTCTTC	-	TRBJ2-1	TRBV6-1	few
CASSQDYRGQGQFF	TGTGCCAGCAGCCAAGATTATCGTGGACAGGGCCAGTTCTTC	TRBD1	TRBJ2-1	TRBV3-1	many
CASSPIRTIYEQYF	TGTGCCAGCAGCCCAATCCGGACGATCTACGAGCAGTACTTC	-	TRBJ2-7	TRBV11-2	many
CASSTDRGGSPLHF	TGTGCCAGCAGCACGGACAGGGGGGGTTCACCCCTCCACTTT	TRBD1	TRBJ1-6	TRBV5-5	many
CASSQDAGTRANEQFF	TGTGCCAGCAGCCAGGACGCTGGGACAAGAGCCAATGAGCAGTTCTTC	-	TRBJ2-1	TRBV4-2	-
CASSREPTVNQPQHF	TGTGCCAGCAGCCGAGAGCCTACCGTTAATCAGCCCCAGCATTTT	-	TRBJ1-5	TRBV6-1	many
CSATRGQETQYF	TGCAGTGCTACCCGGGGCCAAGAGACCCAGTACTTC	-	TRBJ2-5	TRBV20-1	few
CAIRATGGSYNEQFF	TGTGCCATCAGGGCGACAGGGGGCTCCTACAATGAGCAGTTCTTC	TRBD1	TRBJ2-1	TRBV10-3	many
CAWSTSGIYNEQFF	TGTGCCTGGAGTACTAGCGGGATCTACAATGAGCAGTTCTTC	TRBD2	TRBJ2-1	TRBV30	-
CASSYRVATEAFF	TGTGCCAGCAGTTACAGGGTCGCCACTGAAGCTTTCTTT	-	TRBJ1-1	TRBV27	many
CASSPGIRGQPQHF	TGTGCCAGCAGCCCCGGGATTCGCGGACAGCCCCAGCATTTT	-	TRBJ1-5	TRBV5-8	-
CASSFPTSQETQYF	TGTGCCAGCAGCTTCCCCACCTCCCAAGAGACCCAGTACTTC	-	TRBJ2-5	TRBV7-9	-
CASSVDSAQETQYF	TGTGCCAGCAGCGTAGACTCAGCTCAAGAGACCCAGTACTTC	-	TRBJ2-5	TRBV9	few
CATSDGPGTGNTGELFF	TGTGCCACCAGTGACGGCCCCGGGACAGGGAACACCGGGGAGCTGTTTTTT	TRBD1	TRBJ2-2	TRBV24-1	-
CASSRGDVPYSNQPQHF	TGTGCCAGCAGTAGGGGGGACGTGCCCTATAGCAATCAGCCCCAGCATTTT	-	TRBJ1-5	TRBV28	-
CASSFFWTGTSGTYEQYF	TGTGCCAGCAGTTTCTTTTGGACAGGGACTAGCGGCACCTACGAGCAGTACTTC	TRBD2	TRBJ2-7	TRBV12-3/TRBV12-4	-
CASSLSGAAPYDYEQYF	TGTGCCAGCAGTTTATCAGGGGCCGCACCTTATGACTACGAGCAGTACTTC	-	TRBJ2-7	TRBV27	many
CASRLAGEFNEQFF	TGTGCCAGCAGACTAGCGGGAGAATTCAATGAGCAGTTCTTC	TRBD2	TRBJ2-1	TRBV6-1	many
CATSVDDRAAGEQFF	TGTGCCACCAGTGTTGATGACAGGGCGGCGGGTGAGCAGTTCTTC	TRBD1	TRBJ2-1	TRBV24-1	few
CASSRRQGHQPQHF	TGTGCCAGCAGCCGCCGACAGGGTCACCAGCCCCAGCATTTT	TRBD1	TRBJ1-5	TRBV7-6	many
CASSFPSGTSSSYNEQFF	TGTGCCAGCAGCTTCCCTAGCGGCACTTCTAGCTCCTACAATGAGCAGTTCTTC	TRBD2	TRBJ2-1	TRBV5-5	-
CASSGLAVANTGELFF	TGTGCCAGCAGTGGACTAGCAGTTGCGAACACCGGGGAGCTGTTTTTT	TRBD2	TRBJ2-2	TRBV2	-
CASSVLGGTDTQYF	TGTGCCAGCAGTGTGTTGGGGGGCACAGATACGCAGTATTTT	-	TRBJ2-3	TRBV2	many
CASSLGRGSHEQYF	TGTGCCAGCAGCTTAGGCAGGGGATCCCACGAGCAGTACTTC	-	TRBJ2-7	TRBV7-9	-
CASSFDRDTTYEQYF	TGTGCCAGCAGCTTCGACCGGGACACGACCTACGAGCAGTACTTC	-	TRBJ2-7	TRBV7-8	many
CASSYGRETGTDTQYF	TGTGCCAGCAGTTACGGGCGGGAGACGGGGACAGATACGCAGTATTTT	TRBD2	TRBJ2-3	TRBV6-9	-
CASSYTDRRPDTQYF	TGTGCCAGCAGTTACACGGACAGGAGGCCAGATACGCAGTATTTT	TRBD1	TRBJ2-3	TRBV6-5	-
CASRGTGGKAFF	TGTGCCAGCAGAGGGACAGGGGGCAAAGCTTTCTTT	TRBD1	TRBJ1-1	TRBV5-4	few
CASSIAPGSEQFF	TGTGCCAGTAGTATCGCCCCCGGAAGTGAGCAGTTCTTC	-	TRBJ2-1	TRBV19	-